This T cell receptor (beta chain) derives from a study of post-analysis software for immune sequencing data. Looking at the study overall: The study covered relapsing-remitting, secondary progressive and progressive-relapsing courses of multiple sclerosis. Whole-study findings and limits: The five TRBV segments detected at higher frequency in patients than in controls included TRBV5-6, TRBV5-1 and TRBV20-1. There was significantly lower normalized Chao1 diversity in multiple sclerosis patients than in controls. Clustering by F measure revealed strong co-clustering among samples prepared together in one batch.

V lost 5 bases and J 7 bases, leaving 12 bases between the germline ends. Germline CDR1 and CDR2: SQVTM and ANQGSEA. The CDR3 extends over 12 amino acids. Each TCR beta cDNA library carried unique molecular identifiers. Starting from roughly 1.1 to 9.2 million T cells, the study yielded about 540,000 cDNA molecules. TCRdb analysed the PCR reads with MiXCR anew, one entry per CDR3 protein. There are 400,000 to 500,000 distinct CDR3 sequences in the sample; over 30% occur only once, and approximately 7.7% lies in the top ten. In its sample, this clonotype was seen many times. Its antigen is unknown. The material sequenced was blood. This TCR was sampled from a girl aged 2 to 10 with multiple sclerosis. This chain joins TRBV29-1 and TRBJ2-1; perhaps TRBD2 as D (6 bases). The CDR3 DNA reads TGCAGCGTTTTCCGGGGGAGGAATGAGCAGTTCTTC. It yields the protein CSVFRGRNEQFF.